These 2 T cell receptor beta chains were all obtained from the same sample, sequenced in a study of T-cell reconstitution after alpha-beta-depleted transplantation in children. TCRbeta library construction was performed incorporating unique molecular identifiers. TCRdb re-analysed the PCR reads in MiXCR, keeping a single row per CDR3 protein. Of roughly 190,000 distinct CDR3 sequences in the sample, roughly 15% are singletons; the top ten hold roughly 13%. The source was PBMCs from the stem cell graft donor, collected from the stem cell graft. The receptors come from a human donor who donated a stem cell graft to a child with acute lymphoblastic leukemia.

Ten or more counts support this clonotype. This chain connects TRBV5-1 to TRBJ2-1; D gene ambiguous. The CDR3 has 14 amino acids. Between the trimmed V and J ends, which lost 1 base and 4 bases, there was a span of 9 bases. Germline values: CDR1 SGHRS, CDR2 YFSETQ. In nucleotides, the CDR3 is TGCGCCAGCAGCTTGCGGCAGCTGTACAATGAGCAGTTCTTC. Translation: CASSLRQLYNEQFF.

At least ten counts were recorded for this clonotype. The CDR3 reads CASRPPGEGLYNEQFF. The DNA of the CDR3 is TGTGCCAGCAGGCCTCCAGGGGAGGGCCTCTACAATGAGCAGTTCTTC. V and J are TRBV5-4 and TRBJ2-1; tentatively, D is TRBD2 (7 bases). V lost 5 bases to trimming and J lost 3 bases, with 18 bases between them. CDR1 and CDR2 (germline): SGHNT, YYREEE (reference sequence). This CDR3 has 16 residues.